The 24 T cell receptor beta chains below come from one sample, sequenced in a study of T cell responses to AZD1222 COVID-19 vaccine. The method was immunoSEQ multiplex PCR; TCRdb's version includes in-frame clones alone and lacks a portion of them. The sample consists of some 120,000 clones, approximately 88% of them appearing once. The sample here was peripheral blood, taken on day 0 of AZD1222 vaccination. The receptors were sampled from an adult in good health.

V usage is TRBV19 and J usage is TRBJ1-1; D is ambiguous. The CDR3 covers 16 residues. Deletions cut 7 bases from V and 1 base from J, with 19 bases between. Germline CDR1 is LNHDA and CDR2 is SQIVND (reference sequence). This CDR3 reads CASTDRSNGPNTEAFF. DNA of the CDR3: TGTGCCAGTACTGATCGGTCGAACGGGCCGAACACTGAAGCTTTCTTT.

The genes are TRBV4-3 and TRBJ2-1; TRBD1 might be the D (6 bases). V gave up 0 bases and J gave up 0 bases, with 12 bases separating them. The germline V gene has CDR1 LGHNA and CDR2 YSLEER. The CDR3 spans 17 residues. CDR3 nucleotide sequence: TGCGCCAGCAGCCAAGACCTAACAGGGAGCTCCTACAATGAGCAGTTCTTC. Translating it yields CASSQDLTGSSYNEQFF.

The V gene is TRBV2, the J gene TRBJ1-2; D possibly corresponds to TRBD1 (5 bases). The CDR3 length is 12 residues. Trimming took off 4 bases at V and 5 bases at J, with 8 bases between the two ends. Germline V CDR1 and CDR2: SNHLY, FYNNEI. The CDR3 region is CASSVTEYGYTF. The CDR3 DNA reads TGTGCCAGCAGTGTGACAGAGTATGGCTACACCTTC. Full variable domain (outside the CDR3, taken from reference TRBV2 and TRBJ1-2): EPEVTQTPSHQVTQMGQEVILRCVPISNHLYFYWYRQILGQKVEFLVSFYNNEISEKSEIFDDQFSVERPDGSNFTLKIRSTKLEDSAMYFCASSVTEYGYTFGSGTRLTVV.

The chain has TRBV19 and TRBJ1-5; possible D gene TRBD1, 5 bases. Trimming removed 6 bases at V and 3 bases at J, with 9 bases between. The CDR3 is 13 residues long. Germline values: CDR1 LNHDA, CDR2 SQIVND (reference sequence). CDR3 coding DNA: TGTGCCAGTAGGGCAGGGCTCAATCAGCCCCAGCATTTT. It is translated as CASRAGLNQPQHF.

The CDR3 DNA sequence: TGTGCCAGCAGTCGGGACACCGACTACGAGCAGTACTTC. Its protein product is CASSRDTDYEQYF. V usage is TRBV6-6 and J usage is TRBJ2-7; D possibly corresponds to TRBD1 (6 bases). Trimming pared 5 bases from V and 3 bases from J, leaving 11 bases between. Germline assignment: CDR1 MNHNY and CDR2 SVGAGI (reference sequence). The CDR3 runs 13 residues.

This clone has more than one count but fewer than ten. This CDR3 reads CASSPPGTGVKTQYF. Here the CDR3 DNA reads TGTGCCAGCAGCCCACCTGGGACAGGGGTGAAGACCCAGTACTTC. This chain connects TRBV4-2 to TRBJ2-5; 10 positions agree with TRBD1. The V and J ends lost 4 bases and 6 bases, in that order; junction bases with no gene match: 8. Germline V lookup: CDR1 LGHNA, CDR2 YNFKEQ. The CDR3 has 15 residues.

V gene TRBV9 combines with J gene TRBJ2-7, with 7 bases that match TRBD1. The CDR3 is 14 amino acids. Germline values: CDR1 SGDLS, CDR2 YYNGEE. Trimming at V came to 4 bases and at J to 4 bases, leaving 8 bases not matched to a gene. The CDR3 is CASSPPDRVYEQYF. The CDR3 region has the DNA TGTGCCAGCAGCCCACCTGACAGGGTTTACGAGCAGTACTTC.

Points on this clone: A clone one base away is much larger, so this may be a read error. The V gene is TRBV12-3 or TRBV12-4, the J gene TRBJ1-1; possibly TRBD1 for D (6 bases). The CDR3 contains 13 residues. Trimming left V 6 bases short and J 1 base short, with 9 bases between. The CDR3 loop is CASSRGQNTEAFF. The CDR3 DNA reads as TGTGCCAGCAGCAGGGGACAGAACACTGAAGCTTTCTTT.

V and J are TRBV27 and TRBJ1-6; maybe TRBD1 (5 bases). CDR3 length: 12 residues. Looked up from germline, CDR1 is MNHEY and CDR2 is SMNVEV (reference sequence). The germline V and J ends were trimmed by 4 bases and 10 bases, with 8 bases remaining between them. The CDR3 spells CASSSEGSPLHF. DNA for the CDR3: TGTGCCAGCAGTTCCGAGGGGTCACCCCTCCACTTT.

The gene calls are TRBV13 and TRBJ1-1; D gene uncertain. Trimming stripped 5 bases from V and 5 bases from J, with 12 bases between. The CDR3 has 13 amino acids. From germline, CDR1 is PRHDT and CDR2 FYEKMQ (reference sequence). The CDR3 loop reads CASSIAWDTEAFF. The CDR3 coding sequence is TGTGCCAGCAGCATCGCTTGGGATACTGAAGCTTTCTTT.

The chain links TRBV28 to TRBJ1-2; D perhaps matches TRBD1 (5 bases). The CDR3 is 12 amino acids. V shed 2 bases and J shed 12 bases, with 13 bases lying between them. Germline CDR1 reads MDHEN; CDR2 reads SYDVKM. The CDR3 DNA follows: TGTGCCAGCAGTTTAAGTGGGGACCGAGACACCTTC. Its translation is CASSLSGDRDTF.

In the case of this clone: Additional DNA sequences in this sample encode the identical CDR3. This chain links TRBV6-2 or TRBV6-3 with TRBJ1-5; unclear D gene. The CDR3 has 13 amino acids. In germline, CDR1 is MNHEY, CDR2 SVGEGT. The V gene lost 0 bases and the J gene lost 5 bases, with 5 bases spanning the gap. CDR3 region: CASSYSTDQPQHF. The DNA of the CDR3 is TGTGCCAGCAGTTACTCAACAGATCAGCCCCAGCATTTT.

On this clone: The sample carries other DNA sequences with the same CDR3. The chain combines TRBV19 with TRBJ2-5, with D hard to call. Germline V gives CDR1 LNHDA, CDR2 SQIVND (reference sequence). This CDR3 comprises 12 residues. The germline V and J ends were trimmed by 1 base and 2 bases, with 2 bases remaining between them. CDR3: CASSIGQETQYF. The CDR3 DNA follows: TGTGCCAGTAGTATAGGACAAGAGACCCAGTACTTC. Looking up the rest from reference TRBV19 and TRBJ2-5 gives the full variable domain: DGGITQSPKYLFRKEGQNVTLSCEQNLNHDAMYWYRQDPGQGLRLIYYSQIVNDFQKGDIAEGYSVSREKKESFPLTVTSAQKNPTAFYLCASSIGQETQYFGPGTRLLVL.

This clone has only one observation. The chain links TRBV1 to TRBJ2-3; TRBD1, as called in the table, went unchecked against the DNA. TRBV1 is assigned pseudogene status. The CDR3 is 11 residues long. The CDR3 protein is CTSSQVATQYF. DNA of the CDR3: TGCACCAGCAGCCAAGTGGCTACGCAGTATTTT.

The V and J genes are TRBV5-1 and TRBJ1-2; 8 bases agree with TRBD1. The ends lost 4 bases at V and 2 bases at J; junction bases unmatched: 4. This CDR3 is 14 amino acids long. Germline loops: CDR1 SGHRS, CDR2 YFSETQ. The chain's CDR3 is CASSIWDRNYGYTF. The CDR3 DNA follows: TGCGCCAGCAGCATATGGGACAGGAACTATGGCTACACCTTC.

This chain joins TRBV6-2 or TRBV6-3 and TRBJ1-5; TRBD1 might be the D (5 bases). V lost 2 bases and J lost 2, with 16 bases in between. The CDR3 consists of 17 residues. Germline loops: CDR1 MNHEY, CDR2 SVGEGT. The CDR3 coding sequence is TGTGCCAGCAGTTACCCGCTCGGGGGAAGGGGCAATCAGCCCCAGCATTTT. Residues: CASSYPLGGRGNQPQHF.

This rearrangement joins TRBV5-5 to TRBJ2-6; D is undetermined. Germline CDR1 SGHKS, CDR2 YYEKEE (reference sequence). The length of the CDR3 is 19 residues. Trimming cost V 0 bases and J 1 base, with 17 bases left between them. This CDR3 reads CASSLAAVPQRSGANVLTF. The DNA of the CDR3 is TGTGCCAGCAGCTTGGCCGCCGTGCCCCAGAGATCTGGGGCCAACGTCCTGACTTTC.

This chain uses TRBV9 with TRBJ1-1, with a possible D match to TRBD1 (6 bases). CDR1 SGDLS and CDR2 YYNGEE come from the germline V gene. Trimming removed 4 bases at V and 4 bases at J, with 26 bases between. This CDR3 has 18 residues. CDR3 coding DNA: TGTGCCAGCAGCTTCCCAGCGCGGGGGCCGCGGAGGATCACTGAAGCTTTCTTT. Protein product: CASSFPARGPRRITEAFF.

The V call is TRBV7-9, the J call TRBJ2-2, with D possibly matching TRBD2 (6 bases). The CDR3 spans 16 residues. The V end lost 4 bases, the J end lost 0 bases, and 12 bases lay between the germline ends. Per the germline V gene, CDR1 is SEHNR and CDR2 is FQNEAQ (reference sequence). The CDR3 loop reads CASSSRDWANTGELFF. CDR3 DNA: TGTGCCAGCAGCTCCCGGGACTGGGCGAACACCGGGGAGCTGTTTTTT.

The rearrangement joins TRBV4-3 to TRBJ1-6; TRBD1 aligns across 7 bases. The CDR3 is made up of 16 amino acids. J was trimmed by 7 bases and V by 1 base; bases with no gene match: 7. Germline V gene sequence: CDR1 LGHNA, CDR2 YSLEER. The chain's CDR3 is CASSQVKGAKNSPLHF. The CDR3 DNA sequence: TGCGCCAGCAGCCAAGTGAAGGGGGCGAAGAATTCACCCCTCCACTTT.

The rearrangement uses TRBV27 and TRBJ1-2; D is possibly TRBD1 (6 bases). V was clipped by 5 bases and J by 4 bases, with 17 bases between them. This CDR3 comprises 15 residues. Germline CDR1 MNHEY, CDR2 SMNVEV (reference sequence). CDR3 DNA: TGTGCCAGCAGTCTGTATTCAGGGGAAGGCTATGGCTACACCTTC. This translates into CASSLYSGEGYGYTF.

This chain connects TRBV5-4 to TRBJ2-7; D gene unclear. V was clipped by 0 bases and J by 2 bases, with 3 bases between them. The CDR3 spans 12 residues. Germline lookup yields CDR1 SGHNT and CDR2 YYREEE (reference sequence). The CDR3 reads CASSLGAYEQYF. CDR3 DNA: TGTGCCAGCAGCTTGGGGGCCTACGAGCAGTACTTC.

The chain is built from TRBV7-9 and TRBJ2-7; D gene uncertain. The V gene's germline CDR1 is SEHNR and CDR2 FQNEAQ (reference sequence). This CDR3 spans 13 amino acids. V gave up 0 bases and J gave up 4 bases, with 7 bases separating them. The CDR3 region has the DNA TGTGCCAGCAGCTTAGCACCCTATTACGAGCAGTACTTC. Its protein is CASSLAPYYEQYF.

The CDR3: CASSNYLASGGETQYF. In DNA, the CDR3 is TGTGCCAGCAGCAACTATTTGGCGAGCGGAGGAGAGACCCAGTACTTC. The chain recombines TRBV7-6 with TRBJ2-5, with a possible D match to TRBD2 (5 bases). Between the trimmed V and J ends, which lost 5 bases and 4 bases, there was a span of 20 bases. Per germline, CDR1 SGHVS and CDR2 FNYEAQ. The CDR3 has 16 amino acids.